This T cell receptor (beta chain) originates from a study of cytomegalovirus exposure and HLA in healthy donors. About the study: Assignment to the Caucasian-associated ancestry cluster applied to around four fifths of the approximately 360 genotyped donors. Study-level findings and limits: Later analysis associated a missense DCLRE1C variant with TCR beta V- and J-gene trimming.

About this clone: No antigen is known for it.

The PCR made use of 60 Vbeta and 13 Jbeta primers. In the study's own analysis: Approximately 12 million of tens of millions of unique TCR beta chains were shared, per a later count. Here immunoSEQ multiplex PCR was the method, and the copy in TCRdb shows in-frame clones only, minus some. V and J calls and clone size are as listed in that table; D and trimming were resolved from the DNA. Here the sample spans 76,000 or so clones, approximately 79% being singletons. The V gene's germline CDR1 is SNHLY and CDR2 FYNNEI. This CDR3 is built from 14 residues. J gave up 7 bases and V 5 bases, and 7 bases lay outside the gene matches. Each donor was nominally healthy when sampled (though unrecorded immune exposures were likely).

Sample: PBMCs. The TCR comes from a man aged 30 to 39 in good health and CMV-seronegative. The chain is built from TRBV2 and TRBJ1-2; TRBD1 aligns across 10 bases. In DNA, the CDR3 is TGTGCCAGCAGTCCGGGACAGGGGTTTGGTGGCTACACCTTC. It encodes CASSPGQGFGGYTF.